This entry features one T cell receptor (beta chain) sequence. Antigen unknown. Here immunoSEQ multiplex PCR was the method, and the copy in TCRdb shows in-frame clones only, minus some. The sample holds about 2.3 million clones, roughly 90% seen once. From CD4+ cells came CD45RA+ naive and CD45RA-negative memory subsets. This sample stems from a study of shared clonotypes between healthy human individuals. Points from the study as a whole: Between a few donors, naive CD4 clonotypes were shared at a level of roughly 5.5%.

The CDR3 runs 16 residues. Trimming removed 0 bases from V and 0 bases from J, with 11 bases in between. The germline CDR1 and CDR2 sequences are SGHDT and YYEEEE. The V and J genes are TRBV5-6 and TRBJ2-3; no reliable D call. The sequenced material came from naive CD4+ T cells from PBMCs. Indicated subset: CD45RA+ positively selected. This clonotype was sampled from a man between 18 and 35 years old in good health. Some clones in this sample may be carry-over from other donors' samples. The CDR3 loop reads CASSLVSRTSTDTQYF. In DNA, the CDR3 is TGTGCCAGCAGCTTGGTTAGCCGCACTAGCACAGATACGCAGTATTTT.